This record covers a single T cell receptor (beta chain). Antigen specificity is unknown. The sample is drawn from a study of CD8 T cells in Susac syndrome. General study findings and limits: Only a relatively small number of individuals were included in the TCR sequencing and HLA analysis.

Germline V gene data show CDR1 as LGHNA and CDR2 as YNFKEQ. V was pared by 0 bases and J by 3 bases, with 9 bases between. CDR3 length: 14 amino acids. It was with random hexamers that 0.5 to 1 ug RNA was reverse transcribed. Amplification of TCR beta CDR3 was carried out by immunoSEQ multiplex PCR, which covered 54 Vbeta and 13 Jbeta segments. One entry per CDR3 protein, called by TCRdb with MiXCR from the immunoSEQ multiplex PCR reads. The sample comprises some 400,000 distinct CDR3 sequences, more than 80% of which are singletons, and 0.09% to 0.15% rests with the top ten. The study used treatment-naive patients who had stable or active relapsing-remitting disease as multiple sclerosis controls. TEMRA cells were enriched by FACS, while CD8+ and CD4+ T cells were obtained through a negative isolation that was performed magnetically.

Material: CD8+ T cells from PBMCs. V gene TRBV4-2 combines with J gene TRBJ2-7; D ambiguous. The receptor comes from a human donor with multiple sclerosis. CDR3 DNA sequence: TGTGCCAGCAGCCAAGATCGGGCAGTCTACGAGCAGTACTTC. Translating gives CASSQDRAVYEQYF.